Included here is one T cell receptor beta chain sequence, with context. Germline V gene data show CDR1 as SGHTA and CDR2 as FQGNSA. This CDR3 comprises 16 residues. Trimming took off 4 bases at V and 4 bases at J, with 20 bases between the two ends. Here immunoSEQ multiplex PCR was the method, and the copy in TCRdb shows in-frame clones only, minus some. The repertoire has 200,000 to 250,000 clones, about 91% of them found once; the top ten carry 2.5% to 3%. The data were obtained in a study of blood T cell repertoires in COVID-19. Study-level background: Specimens from acute and convalescent COVID-19 originated in the United States, Italy and Spain. PBMCs, B-cell-depleted T cells, or T cells provided the cDNA or gDNA that made up the material.

Participants, roughly 18 to 100 years old, spanned under 25 US areas. Self-reported history from a screening survey and questionnaire set each donor's cohort. The receptor comes from a woman aged 30 to 39 with acute COVID-19. The rearrangement uses TRBV7-2 and TRBJ2-7; unclear D gene. The sample taken for sequencing was PBMCs or T cells enriched from blood (not recorded which). CDR3 DNA sequence: TGTGCCAGCAGCTCCGACTCTTTCCGTCAGCTTTACGAGCAGTACTTC. This encodes CASSSDSFRQLYEQYF.